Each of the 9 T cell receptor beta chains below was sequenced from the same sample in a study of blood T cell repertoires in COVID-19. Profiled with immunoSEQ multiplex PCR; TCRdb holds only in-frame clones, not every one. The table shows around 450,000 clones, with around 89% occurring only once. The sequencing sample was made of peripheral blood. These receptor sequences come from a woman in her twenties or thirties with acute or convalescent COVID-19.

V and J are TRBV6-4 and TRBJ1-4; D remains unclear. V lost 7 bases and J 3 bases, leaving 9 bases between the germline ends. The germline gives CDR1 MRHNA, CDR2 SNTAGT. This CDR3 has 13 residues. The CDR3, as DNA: TGTGCCAGCATCGGGTGGTCTAATGAAAAACTGTTTTTT. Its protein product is CASIGWSNEKLFF.

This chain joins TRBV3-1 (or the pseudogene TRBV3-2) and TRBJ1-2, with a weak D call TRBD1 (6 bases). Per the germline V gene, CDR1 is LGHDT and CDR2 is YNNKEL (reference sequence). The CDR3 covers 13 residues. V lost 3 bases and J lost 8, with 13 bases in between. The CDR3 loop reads CASSHRDTGGYTF. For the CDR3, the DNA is TGTGCCAGCAGCCACCGGGACACGGGCGGCTACACCTTC.

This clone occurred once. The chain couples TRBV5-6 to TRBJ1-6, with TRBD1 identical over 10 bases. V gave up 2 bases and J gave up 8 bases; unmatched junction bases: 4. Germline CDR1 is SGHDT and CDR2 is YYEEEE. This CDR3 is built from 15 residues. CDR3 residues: CASSLLGQGDSPLHF. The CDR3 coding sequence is TGTGCCAGCAGCTTACTCGGACAGGGGGATTCACCCCTCCACTTT.

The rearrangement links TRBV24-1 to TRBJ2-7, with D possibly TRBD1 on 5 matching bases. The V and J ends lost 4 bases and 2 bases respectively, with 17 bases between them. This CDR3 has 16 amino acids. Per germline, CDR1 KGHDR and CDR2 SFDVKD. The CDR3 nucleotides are TGTGCCACCAGTGAACAAGACAGTCACCCACCCTACGAGCAGTACTTC. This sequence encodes CATSEQDSHPPYEQYF.

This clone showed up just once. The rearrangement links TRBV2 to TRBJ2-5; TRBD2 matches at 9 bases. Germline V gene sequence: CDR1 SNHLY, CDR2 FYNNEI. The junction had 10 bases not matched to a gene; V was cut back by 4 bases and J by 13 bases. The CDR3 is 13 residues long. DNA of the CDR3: TGTGCCAGCAGTGTCTGGAGCGGGGGGACCATGTACTTC. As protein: CASSVWSGGTMYF.

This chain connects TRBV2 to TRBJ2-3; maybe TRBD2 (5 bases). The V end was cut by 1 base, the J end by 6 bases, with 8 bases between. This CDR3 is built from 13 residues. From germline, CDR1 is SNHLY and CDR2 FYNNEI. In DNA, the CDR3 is TGTGCCAGCAGTGAAGGCCCGGGGGATACGCAGTATTTT. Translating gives CASSEGPGDTQYF.

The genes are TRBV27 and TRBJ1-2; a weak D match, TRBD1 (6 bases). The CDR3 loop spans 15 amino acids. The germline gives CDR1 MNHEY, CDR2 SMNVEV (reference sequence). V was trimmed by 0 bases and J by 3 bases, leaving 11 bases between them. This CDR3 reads CASSLSPDSHYGYTF. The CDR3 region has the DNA TGTGCCAGCAGTTTATCGCCGGACAGTCACTATGGCTACACCTTC.

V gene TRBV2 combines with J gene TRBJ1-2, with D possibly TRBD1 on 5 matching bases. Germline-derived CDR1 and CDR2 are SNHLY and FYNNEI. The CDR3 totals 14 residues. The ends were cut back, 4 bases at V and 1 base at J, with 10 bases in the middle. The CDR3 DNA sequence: TGTGCCAGCAGTGGAGACAGTCTTAACTATGGCTACACCTTC. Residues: CASSGDSLNYGYTF.

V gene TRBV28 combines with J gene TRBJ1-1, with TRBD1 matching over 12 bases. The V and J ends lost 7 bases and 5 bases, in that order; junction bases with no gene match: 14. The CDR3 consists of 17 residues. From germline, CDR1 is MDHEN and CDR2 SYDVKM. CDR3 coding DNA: TGTGCCAGCAAAAATCCCGGGACAGGGGGCGGTTGGACTGAAGCTTTCTTT. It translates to CASKNPGTGGGWTEAFF.